Shown below are 3 T cell receptor beta chains from a single sample sequenced in a study of T cell changes during pregnancy in multiple sclerosis. Sequenced by immunoSEQ multiplex PCR; TCRdb stores in-frame clones only, minus some. The sample consists of tens of thousands of clones, 80% to 95% of them appearing once. The starting material was peripheral blood, obtained in the third trimester of pregnancy. These receptors came from a female donor with multiple sclerosis, enrolled in a pregnancy study.

The V gene is TRBV2, the J gene TRBJ2-1, with D perhaps matching TRBD2 (6 bases). The V end lost 1 base, the J end lost 0 bases, and 10 bases lay between the germline ends. Germline V gene lookup returns CDR1 SNHLY and CDR2 FYNNEI. The CDR3 length is 16 residues. The CDR3 DNA sequence: TGTGCCAGCAGTGAAGTTAGCGGCAGCTCCTACAATGAGCAGTTCTTC. Its translation is CASSEVSGSSYNEQFF.

This chain joins TRBV11-2 and TRBJ2-7; 10 positions agree with TRBD2. The CDR3 totals 16 residues. The V gene end was trimmed by 2 bases and the J gene end by 5 bases; junction bases not matched to a gene: 9. Germline V gene sequence: CDR1 SGHAT, CDR2 FQNNGV. The CDR3 sequence: CASSLIAGGSVDEQYF. In DNA form, the CDR3 reads TGTGCCAGCAGCTTAATAGCGGGAGGTTCAGTAGACGAGCAGTACTTC.

This clone appeared a single time. The V and J genes are TRBV7-3 and TRBJ2-7; the match to TRBD1 covers 8 bases. Germline V gene data show CDR1 as SGHTA and CDR2 as FQGTGA. This CDR3 has 15 residues. With 2 bases clipped from V and 2 bases from J, the junction kept 5 bases outside the gene matches. The CDR3 reads CASSLFDRGPYEQYF. CDR3 in DNA: TGTGCCAGCAGCTTATTCGACAGGGGACCCTACGAGCAGTACTTC.